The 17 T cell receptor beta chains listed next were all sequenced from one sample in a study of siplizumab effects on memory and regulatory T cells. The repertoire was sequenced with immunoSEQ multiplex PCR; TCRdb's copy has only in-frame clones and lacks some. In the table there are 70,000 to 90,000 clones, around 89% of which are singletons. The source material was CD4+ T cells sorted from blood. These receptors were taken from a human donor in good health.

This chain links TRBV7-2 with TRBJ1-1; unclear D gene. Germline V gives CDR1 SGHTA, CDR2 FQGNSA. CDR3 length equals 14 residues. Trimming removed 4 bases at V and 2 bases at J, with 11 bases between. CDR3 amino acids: CASSSDWRNTEAFF. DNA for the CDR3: TGTGCCAGCAGCTCCGACTGGAGAAACACTGAAGCTTTCTTT.

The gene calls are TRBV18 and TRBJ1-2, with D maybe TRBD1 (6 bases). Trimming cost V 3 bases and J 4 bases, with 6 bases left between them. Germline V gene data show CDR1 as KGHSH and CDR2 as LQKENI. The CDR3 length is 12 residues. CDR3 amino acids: CASSPDSYGYTF. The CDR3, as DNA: TGTGCCAGCTCACCGGACAGCTATGGCTACACCTTC.

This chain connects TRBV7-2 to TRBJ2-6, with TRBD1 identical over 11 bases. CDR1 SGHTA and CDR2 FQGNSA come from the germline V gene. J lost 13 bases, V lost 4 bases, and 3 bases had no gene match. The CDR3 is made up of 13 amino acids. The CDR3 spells CASSSGTGGVLTF. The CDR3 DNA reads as TGTGCCAGCAGCTCCGGGACAGGGGGTGTCCTGACTTTC.

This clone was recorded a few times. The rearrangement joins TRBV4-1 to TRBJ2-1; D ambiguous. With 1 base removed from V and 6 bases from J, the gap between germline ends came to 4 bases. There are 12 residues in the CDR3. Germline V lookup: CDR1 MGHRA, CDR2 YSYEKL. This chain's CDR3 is CASSQVSNEQFF. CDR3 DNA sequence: TGCGCCAGCAGCCAAGTTAGCAATGAGCAGTTCTTC.

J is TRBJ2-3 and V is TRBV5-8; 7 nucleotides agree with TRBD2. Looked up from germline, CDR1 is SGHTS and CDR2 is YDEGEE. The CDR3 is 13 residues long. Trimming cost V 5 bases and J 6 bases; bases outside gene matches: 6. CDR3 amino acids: CASSRPLADTQYF. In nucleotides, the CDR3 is TGTGCCAGCAGTCGCCCACTAGCGGATACGCAGTATTTT.

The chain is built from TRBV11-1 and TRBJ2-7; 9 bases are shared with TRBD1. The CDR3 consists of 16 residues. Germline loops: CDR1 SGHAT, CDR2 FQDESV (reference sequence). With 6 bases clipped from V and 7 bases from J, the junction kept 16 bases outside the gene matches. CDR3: CASRVRPGQGLDEQYF. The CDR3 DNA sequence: TGTGCCAGCAGAGTCCGCCCGGGACAGGGATTGGATGAGCAGTACTTC. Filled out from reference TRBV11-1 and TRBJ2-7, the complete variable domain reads EAEVAQSPRYKITEKSQAVAFWCDPISGHATLYWYRQILGQGPELLVQFQDESVVDDSQLPKDRFSAERLKGVDSTLKIQPAELGDSAMYLCASRVRPGQGLDEQYFGPGTRLTVT.

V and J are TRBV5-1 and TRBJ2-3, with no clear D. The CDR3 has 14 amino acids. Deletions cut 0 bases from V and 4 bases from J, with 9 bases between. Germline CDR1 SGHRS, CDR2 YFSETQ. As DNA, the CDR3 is TGCGCCAGCAGCTTGGCCCAGGCCCCAGATACGCAGTATTTT. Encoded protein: CASSLAQAPDTQYF.

The CDR3 DNA is TGCGCCAGCAGCCAGGCCGGGACAGGGAAGGGAAACACCATATATTTT. Translation gives CASSQAGTGKGNTIYF. The gene calls are TRBV4-1 and TRBJ1-3; 9 bases fit TRBD1. V shed 3 bases and J 4 bases; nucleotides not matched to a gene: 7. The CDR3 consists of 16 residues. CDR1 is MGHRA, CDR2 YSYEKL, per germline.

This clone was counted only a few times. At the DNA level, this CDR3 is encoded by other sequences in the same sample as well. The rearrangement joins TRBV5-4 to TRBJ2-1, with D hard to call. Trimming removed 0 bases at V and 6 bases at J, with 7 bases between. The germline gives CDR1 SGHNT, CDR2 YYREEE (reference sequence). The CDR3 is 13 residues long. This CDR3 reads CASSLAVSNEQFF. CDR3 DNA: TGTGCCAGCAGCTTGGCCGTTAGCAATGAGCAGTTCTTC.

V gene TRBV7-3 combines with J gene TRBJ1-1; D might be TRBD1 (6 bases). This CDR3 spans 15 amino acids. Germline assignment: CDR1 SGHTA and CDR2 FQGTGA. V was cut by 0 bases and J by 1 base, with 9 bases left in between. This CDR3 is CASSLTPGANTEAFF. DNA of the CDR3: TGTGCCAGCAGCTTAACTCCAGGGGCGAACACTGAAGCTTTCTTT.

CDR3 nucleotide sequence: TGTGCCAGCAGTTACTTCCCTCGCTCAGATACGCAGTATTTT. This gives the protein CASSYFPRSDTQYF. The J gene is TRBJ2-3, the V gene TRBV6-5; D is ambiguous. Germline V lookup: CDR1 MNHEY, CDR2 SVGAGI. V was cut by 1 base and J by 4 bases, with 9 bases left in between. This CDR3 is 14 amino acids long.

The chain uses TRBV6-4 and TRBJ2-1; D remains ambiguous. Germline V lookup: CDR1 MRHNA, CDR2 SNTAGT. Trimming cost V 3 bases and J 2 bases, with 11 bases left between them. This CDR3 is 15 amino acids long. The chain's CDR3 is CASSESWLTYNEQFF. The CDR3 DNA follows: TGTGCCAGCAGTGAAAGCTGGCTCACCTACAATGAGCAGTTCTTC.

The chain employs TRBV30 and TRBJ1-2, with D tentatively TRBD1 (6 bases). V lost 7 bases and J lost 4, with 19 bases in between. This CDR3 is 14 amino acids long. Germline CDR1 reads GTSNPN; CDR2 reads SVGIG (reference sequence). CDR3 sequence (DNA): TGTGCCTTTCACCGGGACACCTCCTTCTATGGCTACACCTTC. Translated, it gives CAFHRDTSFYGYTF.

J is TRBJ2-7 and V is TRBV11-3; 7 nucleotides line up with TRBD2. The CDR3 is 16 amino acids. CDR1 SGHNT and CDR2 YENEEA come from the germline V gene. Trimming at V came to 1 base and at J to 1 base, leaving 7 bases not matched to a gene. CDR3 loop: CASSLGLASGSYEQYF. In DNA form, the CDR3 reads TGTGCCAGCAGCTTAGGACTAGCTTCGGGATCCTACGAGCAGTACTTC.

CDR3 sequence: CASSLGLAGVSYNEQFF. DNA of the CDR3: TGCGCCAGCAGCCTAGGACTAGCGGGTGTCTCCTACAATGAGCAGTTCTTC. The chain employs TRBV4-1 and TRBJ2-1, with 11 nucleotides matching TRBD2. J was trimmed by 0 bases and V by 4 bases; bases with no gene match: 5. This CDR3 comprises 17 residues. Germline-derived CDR1 and CDR2 are MGHRA and YSYEKL.

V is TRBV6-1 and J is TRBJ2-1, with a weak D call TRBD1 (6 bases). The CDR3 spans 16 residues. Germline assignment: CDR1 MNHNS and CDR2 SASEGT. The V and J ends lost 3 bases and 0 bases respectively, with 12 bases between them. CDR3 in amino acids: CASSEKGEHSYNEQFF. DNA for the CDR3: TGTGCCAGCAGTGAGAAGGGGGAACACTCCTACAATGAGCAGTTCTTC.

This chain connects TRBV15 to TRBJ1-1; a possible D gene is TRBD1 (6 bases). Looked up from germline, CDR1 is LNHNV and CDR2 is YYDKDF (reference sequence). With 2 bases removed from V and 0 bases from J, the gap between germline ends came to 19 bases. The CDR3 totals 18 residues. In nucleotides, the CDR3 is TGTGCCACCAGCAGAAGGGGGGCGACGGGACAAATGAACACTGAAGCTTTCTTT. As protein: CATSRRGATGQMNTEAFF.